This is a list of T cell receptor beta chains from one sample in a study of a mutant IDH1 vaccine in newly diagnosed glioma. Generated by immunoSEQ multiplex PCR, the TCRdb table keeps only in-frame clones and is missing some. The sample records some 27,000 clones, approximately 80% being singletons. These receptors have no known antigen. The starting material was PBMCs, obtained from a glioma patient whose treatment included an IDH1 peptide vaccine. Receptors originate from a man in his forties or fifties with glioma. CDR3s leave out the opening cysteine and the closing phenylalanine or tryptophan. The order of the fields is V gene, CDR3 protein.

V: TRBV6-1
CDR3: ASSEAQREEAKNIQY

V: TRBV15
CDR3: ATSKTGGGGYT

V: TRBV6-5
CDR3: ASKDLAEQF

V: TRBV4-2
CDR3: ASSQGTSADTQY

V: TRBV5-4
CDR3: ASSLVGGYEQY

V: TRBV27
CDR3: ASSPRAGPKGPDTQY

V: TRBV14
CDR3: ASNVGGTGNTIY

V: TRBV19
CDR3: ASRVGEGNTEAF

V: TRBV5-1
CDR3: ASSPTGWFTDTQY

V: TRBV5-6
CDR3: ASSWHLTLNTEAF

V: TRBV4-3
CDR3: ASSPRQGWEKLF

V: TRBV10-2
CDR3: ASRGWGNTEAF